This T cell receptor (beta chain) was sequenced for a study of T cells in Graves' hyperthyroidism and ophthalmopathy. The source material, RNA transcripts, was used to amplify TCR beta CDR3 regions. HTBI primers were the set used in a first-round RT-PCR of the TCR CDR3. A single record per CDR3 protein comes from TCRdb applying MiXCR to the multiplex PCR reads. The data hold 500,000 to 750,000 distinct CDR3 sequences, with around 14% observed a single time. This clonotype was picked up many times. Trimming pared 2 bases from V and 6 bases from J, leaving 13 bases between. The CDR3 extends over 14 amino acids. Germline CDR1 KGHSH, CDR2 LQKENI.

This clonotype was sampled from a woman between 18 and 29 years old with Graves' ophthalmopathy. V is TRBV18 and J is TRBJ1-1; D is unresolved. Material: blood. The CDR3 loop reads CASSPTYRGSEAFF. The CDR3 bases are TGTGCCAGCTCACCAACATATCGGGGATCTGAAGCTTTCTTT.